A selection of T cell receptor beta chains follows, all from one sample in a study of persistence of HIV-infected CD4 T cells. What these receptors recognize is not known. Clones were read by immunoSEQ multiplex PCR, and TCRdb kept only the in-frame ones, dropping some. The sample lists under 40,000 clones, 82% occurring once. Sample: CD4+ T cells sorted from PBMCs after 18-hour stimulation, taken from a patient who received antiretroviral therapy. The origin of the receptors is an adult woman with HIV who was CMV-seropositive. Both conserved end residues are part of each CDR3. The D gene is left open where the match is weak. The listing skips clone size in some rows; elsewhere it reads once, few, many or a size class.

v_call,j_call,d_call,clone_size,cdr3_nt,cdr3_aa
TRBV18,TRBJ1-1,.,.,TGTGCCAGCTCATCCGCGGGGGGGACGGTGAACACTGAAGCTTTCTTT,CASSSAGGTVNTEAFF
TRBV18,TRBJ1-2,TRBD1,.,TGTGCCAGCTCACCCAGACAGGGGACCCGAGAATATGGCTACACCTTC,CASSPRQGTREYGYTF
TRBV18,TRBJ2-7,TRBD1,.,TGTGCCAGCTCACCTAAGGGACAGGGGGCCTACGAGCAGTACTTC,CASSPKGQGAYEQYF
TRBV9,TRBJ2-3,TRBD2,.,TGTGCCAGCAGCGTAGGGGCTAGCGGGAGAGGAGCAGATACGCAGTATTTT,CASSVGASGRGADTQYF
TRBV12-5,TRBJ1-6,.,.,TGTGCTAGTGGCCATCCCAGGGGCGCCTTAGTAATCTCCTATAATTCACCCCTCCACTTT,CASGHPRGALVISYNSPLHF
TRBV3-1/TRBV3-2,TRBJ2-5,TRBD2,few,TGTGCCAGCCGAACCCCAATCTCGAGCGGGGGGGCCGCTGAGACCCAGTACTTC,CASRTPISSGGAAETQYF
TRBV28,TRBJ1-6,TRBD1,.,TGTGCCAGCAGGGGGACAGCCAGCTCCTATAATTCACCCCTCCACTTT,CASRGTASSYNSPLHF
TRBV2,TRBJ1-5,.,.,TGTGCCAGCACTAGAGACAGACAGTCCGGTAATCAGCCCCAGCATTTT,CASTRDRQSGNQPQHF
TRBV24-1,TRBJ2-3,.,.,TGTGCCACCAGTGATCAGGGGGGGGACATGCCCACAGATACGCAGTATTTT,CATSDQGGDMPTDTQYF
TRBV7-2,TRBJ1-2,TRBD1,.,TGTGCCAGCAGCTTACAGGGGGCGAACTATGGCTACACCTTC,CASSLQGANYGYTF
TRBV5-1,TRBJ2-1,.,.,TGCGCCAGCAGCTTTTCCCCAGGGAGTAGCAACAATGAGCAGTTCTTC,CASSFSPGSSNNEQFF
TRBV30,TRBJ1-1,.,.,TGTGCCTGGATTAACTTCCAGGGAGGGGGGACTGAAGCTTTCTTT,CAWINFQGGGTEAFF
TRBV5-1,TRBJ2-1,.,.,TGCGCCAGCAGCTTGGTCGGACCACCAAATGAGCAGTTCTTC,CASSLVGPPNEQFF
TRBV5-4,TRBJ2-1,.,.,TGTGCCAGCAGCTCTGCCAGCTCCTACAATGAGCAGTTCTTC,CASSSASSYNEQFF
TRBV2,TRBJ2-5,TRBD2,.,TGTGCCAGCAGCCGCTACCGGGGGGGGGTTCAAGAGACCCAGTACTTC,CASSRYRGGVQETQYF
TRBV5-1,TRBJ2-2,.,.,TGCGCCAGCAGCTTGGACGGGGCAGGGGTCGGGGAGCTGTTTTTT,CASSLDGAGVGELFF
TRBV7-2,TRBJ2-5,.,.,TGTGCCAGCAGCTTAGCGGTCGGGCCGCAAGAGACCCAGTACTTC,CASSLAVGPQETQYF
TRBV18,TRBJ2-5,.,.,TGTGCCAGCTCACCGAGTCAGAGAGAGACCCAGTACTTC,CASSPSQRETQYF
TRBV5-1,TRBJ1-3,TRBD1,.,TGCGCCAGCAGCTGGACAGGGCCGGGAATCGGAAACACCATATATTTT,CASSWTGPGIGNTIYF
TRBV5-1,TRBJ1-3,TRBD1,few,TGCGCCAGCAGCTTGGAAACCAGGGGGATTTCTGGAAACACCATATATTTT,CASSLETRGISGNTIYF
TRBV25-1,TRBJ2-2,.,.,TGTGCCAGCAGTGACACCGTTCAGGGGAACACCGGGGAGCTGTTTTTT,CASSDTVQGNTGELFF
TRBV10-3,TRBJ1-2,TRBD1,.,TGTGCCATCAGTGAGTCTCAGTGGGACAGTAGGGGCTACACCTTC,CAISESQWDSRGYTF
TRBV9,TRBJ2-7,TRBD1,.,TGTGCCAGCAGCGTGGGGACAGGTCCATACGAGCAGTACTTC,CASSVGTGPYEQYF
TRBV12-3/TRBV12-4,TRBJ2-1,.,.,TGTGCCAGCAGCCGGGCAAACAATGAGCAGTTCTTC,CASSRANNEQFF
TRBV6-1,TRBJ2-5,.,once,TGTGCCAGCAGTGAATTTGAGGGGGTCTATTTAAGAGAGACCCAGTACTTC,CASSEFEGVYLRETQYF
TRBV5-1,TRBJ2-2,TRBD1,.,TGCGCCAGCAGCTTGCCGGACAGGGCGACCGGGGAGCTGTTTTTT,CASSLPDRATGELFF
TRBV29-1,TRBJ1-4,.,.,TGCAGCGCCGCCAGACAAGGGGAGAAACTGTTTTTT,CSAARQGEKLFF
TRBV2,TRBJ1-5,TRBD1,.,TGTGCCAGCAGAGGTGACAGGGATCAGCCCCAGCATTTT,CASRGDRDQPQHF
TRBV29-1,TRBJ2-3,.,.,TGCAGCGTTGTGCGGGTTAGTACAGATACGCAGTATTTT,CSVVRVSTDTQYF
TRBV30,TRBJ1-5,.,.,TGTGCCTGGAGTGTAAGAGGCAGGGGCCCTAATCAGCCCCAGCATTTT,CAWSVRGRGPNQPQHF
TRBV29-1,TRBJ2-2,TRBD1,.,TGCAGCGGGGGAGGACAGGGGGCGTTCACCGGGGAGCTGTTTTTT,CSGGGQGAFTGELFF
TRBV4-3,TRBJ2-2,.,.,TGCGCCAGCAGCCAAGATAAACTTACGGCTGGGAGAACCGGGGAGCTGTTTTTT,CASSQDKLTAGRTGELFF
TRBV6-5,TRBJ2-3,TRBD1,once,TGTGCCAGCAGTTACTTAAGTGGGACAGGGCGAGATACGCAGTATTTT,CASSYLSGTGRDTQYF
TRBV4-1,TRBJ2-3,.,.,TGCGCCAGCAGCTCAGTCAGAGTAACAGCCACAGATACGCAGTATTTT,CASSSVRVTATDTQYF
TRBV2,TRBJ2-2,.,.,TGTGCCAGCAGTGACAGGAGAACCGGGGAGCTGTTTTTT,CASSDRRTGELFF
TRBV5-1,TRBJ1-5,.,few,TGCGCCAGCAGCTTAGGGACTGAGGGCAATCAGCCCCAGCATTTT,CASSLGTEGNQPQHF
TRBV6-6,TRBJ1-2,.,.,TGTGCCAGCAGTCAAATCTCGACCGTCTACACCTTC,CASSQISTVYTF
TRBV5-4,TRBJ1-2,TRBD1,.,TGTGCCAGCAGCCAGCAGGGGGCGCAGGGCTATGGCTACACCTTC,CASSQQGAQGYGYTF
TRBV13,TRBJ1-5,TRBD1,few,TGTGCCAGCAGCTTTGGACAGGCCAGCAATCAGCCCCAGCATTTT,CASSFGQASNQPQHF
TRBV5-6,TRBJ2-3,.,.,TGTGCCAGCAGCTTGAACCCGGACAGTTACACAGATACGCAGTATTTT,CASSLNPDSYTDTQYF
TRBV2,TRBJ1-5,.,.,TGTGCCAGCAGAGTGGGGTCGGATCAGCCCCAGCATTTT,CASRVGSDQPQHF
TRBV27,TRBJ1-2,.,.,TGTGCCAGCAGTTTATCGATAAACTGGGGTGGTGGCTACACCTTC,CASSLSINWGGGYTF
TRBV11-3,TRBJ1-4,.,.,TGTGCCAGCAGCTTTTCCCACGGGGAAAAACTGTTTTTT,CASSFSHGEKLFF
TRBV10-3,TRBJ2-1,.,.,TGTGCCATCAGTGAAGGACAGGAGCAGTTCTTC,CAISEGQEQFF
TRBV4-2,TRBJ1-5,.,.,TGTGCCAGCAGCCAAGAGGCAAGGGGCAATCAGCCCCAGCATTTT,CASSQEARGNQPQHF
TRBV30,TRBJ1-1,TRBD1,.,TGTGCCTGGAGCCAATCTCGGTGGGGGACAGGGGAGGTTGGGGACACTGAAGCTTTCTTT,CAWSQSRWGTGEVGDTEAFF
TRBV12-3/TRBV12-4,TRBJ2-7,.,once,TGTGCCAGCAGTTTAGTGGCCAACTACGAGCAGTACTTC,CASSLVANYEQYF
TRBV4-1,TRBJ2-6,TRBD2,.,TGCGCCAGCAGCCAGGGGGAGGGCTCTGGGGCCAACGTCCTGACTTTC,CASSQGEGSGANVLTF
TRBV11-3,TRBJ1-1,.,.,TGTGCCAGCAGCTCCTCAGAGGGGAGGAGTGAAGCTTTCTTT,CASSSSEGRSEAFF
TRBV11-1,TRBJ2-3,.,.,TGTGCCAGCAGCTTAATCTGGGCAGATACAGATACGCAGTATTTT,CASSLIWADTDTQYF